One sample yielded the 8 T cell receptor beta chains listed below, sequenced in a study of PD-1 blockade in classical Hodgkin lymphoma. Time point specified: newly diagnosed, previously untreated cHL patient sample. The CD4+ T cells used were purified from thawed PBMCs through magnetic negative selection. The method was immunoSEQ multiplex PCR; TCRdb's version includes in-frame clones alone and lacks a portion of them. The table records about 14,000 clones, about 86% of them present only once. Material: CD4+ T cells from blood. The receptors shown here come from a human donor with classical Hodgkin lymphoma.

The chain couples TRBV4-1 to TRBJ2-1; the D gene could be TRBD1 or TRBD2 (5 bases each). The CDR3 is made up of 15 amino acids. CDR1 and CDR2 (germline): MGHRA, YSYEKL. The V end lost 0 bases, the J end lost 3 bases, and 9 bases lay between the germline ends. CDR3 sequence reads: CASSQDWGSYNEQFF. CDR3 in DNA: TGCGCCAGCAGCCAAGATTGGGGGAGCTACAATGAGCAGTTCTTC.

This chain links TRBV19 with TRBJ1-1; D may be TRBD1 (6 bases). Germline CDR1 and CDR2: LNHDA and SQIVND (reference sequence). V lost 6 bases and J lost 4, with 18 bases in between. CDR3 size: 15 residues. The CDR3 sequence is CASRDTRGWGTEAFF. The CDR3 DNA reads as TGTGCCAGTAGAGATACCAGGGGATGGGGCACTGAAGCTTTCTTT.

V and J are TRBV2 and TRBJ2-5; 10 bases align to TRBD1. The J segment lost 1 base and the V segment lost 5 bases, leaving 7 bases of the junction unmatched. The CDR3 is 16 residues long. CDR1 is SNHLY, CDR2 FYNNEI, per germline. DNA of the CDR3: TGTGCCAGCAGTTATGGGACAGGGGTGACCCAAGAGACCCAGTACTTC. Translation gives CASSYGTGVTQETQYF.

V is TRBV28 and J is TRBJ1-5, with TRBD1 as a possible D gene (5 bases). CDR3 length: 16 amino acids. Germline V CDR1 and CDR2: MDHEN, SYDVKM. V gave up 5 bases and J gave up 0 bases, with 14 bases separating them. As DNA, the CDR3 is TGTGCCAGCAGTCCCACGGGGGGATTTAGCAATCAGCCCCAGCATTTT. This encodes CASSPTGGFSNQPQHF.

The chain employs TRBV9 and TRBJ1-1; D is ambiguous. Germline V gene sequence: CDR1 SGDLS, CDR2 YYNGEE. The CDR3 runs to 13 residues. V was pared by 0 bases and J by 6 bases, with 9 bases between. The CDR3 DNA follows: TGTGCCAGCAGCGTAGAGGCGGGATCTGAAGCTTTCTTT. This translates into CASSVEAGSEAFF.

The V and J genes are TRBV29-1 and TRBJ2-2; no definite D call. Germline lookup yields CDR1 SQVTM and CDR2 ANQGSEA. The V and J ends lost 0 bases and 7 bases respectively, with 12 bases between them. The CDR3 has 14 amino acids. CDR3: CSVEDKEIGGELFF. In nucleotides, the CDR3 is TGCAGCGTTGAAGATAAGGAGATAGGCGGGGAGCTGTTTTTT.

This chain links TRBV19 with TRBJ2-1; D gene ambiguous. V was pared by 4 bases and J by 0 bases, with 22 bases between. This CDR3 comprises 19 residues. Germline-derived CDR1 and CDR2 are LNHDA and SQIVND (reference sequence). CDR3 region: CASSTPARASASSYNEQFF. CDR3 coding DNA: TGTGCCAGTAGTACTCCCGCCCGTGCGAGCGCGAGCTCCTACAATGAGCAGTTCTTC. Full variable domain (rest looked up from reference TRBV19 and TRBJ2-1): DGGITQSPKYLFRKEGQNVTLSCEQNLNHDAMYWYRQDPGQGLRLIYYSQIVNDFQKGDIAEGYSVSREKKESFPLTVTSAQKNPTAFYLCASSTPARASASSYNEQFFGPGTRLTVL.

V is TRBV28 and J is TRBJ2-4, with D hard to call. The length of the CDR3 is 14 residues. Germline loops: CDR1 MDHEN, CDR2 SYDVKM. The germline V and J ends were trimmed by 3 bases and 4 bases, with 10 bases remaining between them. In nucleotides, the CDR3 is TGTGCCAGCAGTTTTAGAATCGGGAAAAACATTCAGTACTTC. Residues: CASSFRIGKNIQYF.